These T cell receptor beta chains were read from a single sample in a study of T-cell memory formation after mild COVID-19. TCRdb redid the calling of the 5' RACE reads with MiXCR, one entry per CDR3 protein. The sample has about 390,000 distinct CDR3 sequences, approximately 16% seen once. Sequences were obtained from PBMCs or a T cell subset sorted from them (not recorded which). These receptors all stem from a man between 18 and 35 years old who had mild COVID-19 (a few samples of this study predate the infection). Cell type and time point are not known. The CDR3 runs from the conserved cysteine through the conserved F or W. A D gene is named only where the DNA matches it firmly. The size of a clone is reported for some rows only, either as once, few or many, or as a class for expanded clones.

TRBV20-1,NA,TRBJ2-7,NA,TGCAGTGCTAGAGATGGGGGTGGGCTATACGAGCAGTACTTC,CSARDGGGLYEQYF
TRBV6-1,NA,TRBJ2-7,NA,TGTGCCAGCAGTAGAAGGGGCGACGAGCAGTACTTC,CASSRRGDEQYF
TRBV11-2,many,TRBJ2-3,NA,TGTGCCAGCAGCTTCACGGGGGCAGATACGCAGTATTTT,CASSFTGADTQYF
TRBV9,NA,TRBJ1-5,TRBD1,TGTGCCAGCAGCCTAGAGGGACAGATCAATCAGCCCCAGCATTTT,CASSLEGQINQPQHF
TRBV29-1,few,TRBJ2-7,TRBD1,TGCAGCGTTGAAGCGCGGGACAGGGGATACGAGCAGTACTTC,CSVEARDRGYEQYF
TRBV20-1,NA,TRBJ1-1,NA,TGCAGTGCTAGAAGCTCAGCAAACACTGAAGCTTTCTTT,CSARSSANTEAFF
TRBV15,few,TRBJ2-3,TRBD1,TGTGCCACCAGCAGTGGGCAGGGACAGGGCTTCGGGGGAGGTACGCAGTATTTT,CATSSGQGQGFGGGTQYF
TRBV5-4,NA,TRBJ1-2,NA,TGTGCCAGCAGCTTGGGATATAGCTACACCTTC,CASSLGYSYTF
TRBV20-1,NA,TRBJ2-3,NA,TGCAGTGCTAGAGACGGGGTGGCGGATACGCAGTATTTT,CSARDGVADTQYF
TRBV12-3/TRBV12-4,few,TRBJ2-1,NA,TGTGCCAGCAGTATCGCGGTTCGGGTCGGATATTACAATGAGCAGTTCTTC,CASSIAVRVGYYNEQFF
TRBV4-2,NA,TRBJ2-3,TRBD2,TGTGCCAGCAGCCAAGATCTCACTAGCGGGGGGTCTAGGGATACGCAGTATTTT,CASSQDLTSGGSRDTQYF
TRBV5-1,few,TRBJ2-5,TRBD1,TGCGCCAGCAGCTTATTAGGGGACAGCCGCGGGACCCAGTACTTC,CASSLLGDSRGTQYF
TRBV4-2,many,TRBJ2-1,NA,TGTGCCAGCAGCCTCACACGGTACAATGAGCAGTTCTTC,CASSLTRYNEQFF
TRBV7-2,few,TRBJ1-1,NA,TGTGCCATAAGGAGGTCCATGAACACTGAAGCTTTCTTT,CAIRRSMNTEAFF
TRBV15,NA,TRBJ2-1,NA,TGTGCCACCAGCAGACTAGACGTTCAGCAGTTCTTC,CATSRLDVQQFF
TRBV6-5,few,TRBJ2-6,NA,TGTGCCAGCAGGCCGGACAGCTTCAATGAGGCCAACGTCCTGACTTTC,CASRPDSFNEANVLTF
TRBV3-1,NA,TRBJ1-5,NA,TGTGCCAGCAGCCCGAGAGGGGCGTGGAATAGCAATCAGCCCCAGCATTTT,CASSPRGAWNSNQPQHF
TRBV13,few,TRBJ2-5,TRBD2,TGTGCCAGCAGCTTAGTCGGACTAGCCGAGACCCAGTACTTC,CASSLVGLAETQYF
TRBV11-3,once,TRBJ2-1,NA,TGTGCCAGCAGCTTAGAGGATCCCGGGACTCGACAGTTCTTC,CASSLEDPGTRQFF
TRBV5-1,NA,TRBJ1-6,TRBD1,TGCGCCAGCAGCTTACCGGGACAGGGCCCTTCACCCCTCCACTTT,CASSLPGQGPSPLHF
TRBV11-2,NA,TRBJ2-3,NA,TGTGCCAGCAGCCCCGACTGGCTTAGCGGCCCTAGCACAGATACGCAGTATTTT,CASSPDWLSGPSTDTQYF
TRBV7-8,many,TRBJ2-4,NA,TGTGCCAGCAGCTTTGGCCCACCAGGGGTGGGGAACATTCAGTACTTC,CASSFGPPGVGNIQYF
TRBV28,few,TRBJ1-1,NA,TGTGCCAGCAGCCCCCCCAATAGGGGCACTGAAGCTTTCTTT,CASSPPNRGTEAFF
TRBV9,few,TRBJ1-1,NA,TGTGCCAGCAGCGTAGGGGTCGGTCGGGGAAACACTGAAGCTTTCTTT,CASSVGVGRGNTEAFF
TRBV27,few,TRBJ2-7,TRBD2,TGTGCCAGCGCCTCGGGGCTAGCGGGCTTCTACGAGCAGTACTTC,CASASGLAGFYEQYF
TRBV29-1,NA,TRBJ1-1,NA,TGCAGCGTTGGTACAGACACTGAAGCTTTCTTT,CSVGTDTEAFF
TRBV12-3/TRBV12-4,NA,TRBJ1-4,TRBD1,TGTGCCAGCAGTGCCGGGACAGGGGATGAAAAACTGTTTTTT,CASSAGTGDEKLFF
TRBV7-3,NA,TRBJ2-1,TRBD2,TGTGCCAGCAGCCGACTAGCGGGAGGAGGGGAGCAGTTCTTC,CASSRLAGGGEQFF
TRBV5-1,NA,TRBJ2-7,TRBD1,TGCGCCAGCAGCCACGGGACAGGGCTTTTTGACGAGCAGTACTTC,CASSHGTGLFDEQYF
TRBV7-9,NA,TRBJ1-2,NA,TGTGCCAGCAGCCAAGACGGGGGGCCGAAGGGCTACACCTTC,CASSQDGGPKGYTF
TRBV6-2/TRBV6-3,few,TRBJ2-2,NA,TGTGCCAGCAGTTACGCCGATGGACAGAGCCGAGAGAACACCGGGGAGCTGTTTTTT,CASSYADGQSRENTGELFF
TRBV5-1,NA,TRBJ1-2,NA,TGCGCCAGCAGCCCCGCCAGGTCCAACTATGGCTACACCTTC,CASSPARSNYGYTF
TRBV6-2/TRBV6-3,few,TRBJ2-2,TRBD2,TGTGCCAGCAGTCCCGGGACTAGCGGGGGGGCGAACACCGGGGAGCTGTTTTTT,CASSPGTSGGANTGELFF
TRBV5-1,few,TRBJ2-3,TRBD2,TGCGCCAGCAGCTTGAGGACTAGCGGGGACACAGATACGCAGTATTTT,CASSLRTSGDTDTQYF
TRBV20-1,few,TRBJ2-7,NA,TGCAGTGCAAGATCCGGCCACGAGCAGTACTTC,CSARSGHEQYF
TRBV6-5,few,TRBJ2-5,TRBD2,TGTGCCAGCAGCATCGGGACTAGCGGGGGGGGAGAGACCCAGTACTTC,CASSIGTSGGGETQYF
TRBV11-2,NA,TRBJ2-5,NA,TGTGCCAGCAGCGGGGGGACAGAAGAGACCCAGTACTTC,CASSGGTEETQYF
TRBV5-1,NA,TRBJ2-7,TRBD1,TGCGCCAGCAGCTTAACAGGGGACACCTACGAGCAGTACTTC,CASSLTGDTYEQYF
TRBV6-5,many,TRBJ1-1,TRBD1,TGTGCCAGCAGTTACTCAGGGGGCTTGAACACTGAAGCTTTCTTT,CASSYSGGLNTEAFF
TRBV7-9,few,TRBJ1-1,TRBD1,TGTGCCAGCAGTTCGATTAATACAGGGGAGGAAGCTTTCTTT,CASSSINTGEEAFF
TRBV27,NA,TRBJ1-2,NA,TGTGCCAGCAGTCTCCGCTCAGGCCGATCTTCCAACTATGGCTACACCTTC,CASSLRSGRSSNYGYTF
TRBV4-1,few,TRBJ2-1,NA,TGCGCCAGCAGCCAAGCGGGGAGACACAATGAGCAGTTCTTC,CASSQAGRHNEQFF
TRBV27,NA,TRBJ1-5,NA,TGTGCCAGCAGTTTAACTAGGAGCAATCAGCCCCAGCATTTT,CASSLTRSNQPQHF
TRBV7-6,few,TRBJ2-3,NA,TGTGCCAGCAGCTTAGATAGGACTGGGGCGCAGTATTTT,CASSLDRTGAQYF
TRBV10-1,few,TRBJ1-1,NA,TGCGCCAGCAGTGAGGAACCGAACACTGAAGCTTTCTTT,CASSEEPNTEAFF
TRBV6-1,few,TRBJ1-5,NA,TGTGCCAGCACTCCGATAGGTCCCAATCAGCCCCAGCATTTT,CASTPIGPNQPQHF
TRBV5-1,NA,TRBJ2-3,NA,TGCGCCAGTCTAGGGGGGCCTAGCACAGATACGCAGTATTTT,CASLGGPSTDTQYF